This T cell receptor beta chain was captured in a study of cytomegalovirus exposure and HLA in healthy donors. Study-level findings and limits: The authors later found TCR association rates varying by HLA locus, with DRB1 most and HLA-C fewest.

Germline V lookup: CDR1 SGHRS, CDR2 YFSETQ. Trimming removed 4 bases from V and 0 bases from J, with 16 bases in between. CDR3 size: 17 residues. As regards this clone: What it binds is unknown.

The primer mix had 60 Vbeta and 13 Jbeta primers. Libraries were prepared by immunoSEQ multiplex PCR; TCRdb keeps only in-frame clonotypes and omits some of them. The sample has about 100,000 clones; about 77% are singletons. This receptor was obtained from a woman aged 18-30 years in good health and CMV-seropositive. The sequenced sample consisted of PBMCs. V is TRBV5-1 and J is TRBJ1-4; TRBD1 is a possible D gene (5 bases). In DNA, the CDR3 is TGCGCCAGCAGCAAATCCGGGACTTCCGCAACTAATGAAAAACTGTTTTTT. The encoded protein is CASSKSGTSATNEKLFF.